What follows describes a single T cell receptor (beta chain). Other DNA sequences of this sample code for an identical CDR3. These data come from a study of blood T cell repertoires in COVID-19. Per germline, CDR1 MDHEN and CDR2 SYDVKM. The CDR3 loop spans 11 amino acids. V dropped 5 bases and J dropped 2 bases, with 3 bases sitting between them. Sequenced by immunoSEQ multiplex PCR; TCRdb stores in-frame clones only, minus some. This sample yields 250,000 to 350,000 clones, of which roughly 90% are seen a single time; about 3% belongs to the top ten. Symptom resolution, clearance, or two negative PCRs marked donors in Cohort 3 as recovered.

The TCR comes from a woman aged 45-65 years who had recovered from COVID-19. The gene calls are TRBV28 and TRBJ1-2; unclear D gene. Sequenced sample: PBMCs or T cells enriched from blood (not recorded which). In nucleotides, the CDR3 is TGTGCCAGCAGTCAAAACTATGGCTACACCTTC. As protein: CASSQNYGYTF.